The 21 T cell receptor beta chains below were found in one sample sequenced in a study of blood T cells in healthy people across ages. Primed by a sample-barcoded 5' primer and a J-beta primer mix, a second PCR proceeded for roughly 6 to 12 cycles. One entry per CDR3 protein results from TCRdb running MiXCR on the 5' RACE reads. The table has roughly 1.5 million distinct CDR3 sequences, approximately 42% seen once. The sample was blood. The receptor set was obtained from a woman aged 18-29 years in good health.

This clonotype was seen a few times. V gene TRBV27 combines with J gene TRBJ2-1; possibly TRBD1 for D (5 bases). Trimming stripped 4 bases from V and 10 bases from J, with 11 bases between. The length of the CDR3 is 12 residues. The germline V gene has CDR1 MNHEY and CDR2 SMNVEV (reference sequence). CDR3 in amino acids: CASSYGQGEQFF. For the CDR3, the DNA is TGTGCCAGCAGTTACGGTCAGGGAGAGCAGTTCTTC.

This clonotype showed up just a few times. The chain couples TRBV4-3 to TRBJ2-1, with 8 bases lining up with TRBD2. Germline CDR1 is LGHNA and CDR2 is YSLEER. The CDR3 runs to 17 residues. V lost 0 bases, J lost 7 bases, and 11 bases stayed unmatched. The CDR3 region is CASSQDMEIAGWNEQFF. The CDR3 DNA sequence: TGCGCCAGCAGCCAAGATATGGAAATAGCGGGATGGAATGAGCAGTTCTTC.

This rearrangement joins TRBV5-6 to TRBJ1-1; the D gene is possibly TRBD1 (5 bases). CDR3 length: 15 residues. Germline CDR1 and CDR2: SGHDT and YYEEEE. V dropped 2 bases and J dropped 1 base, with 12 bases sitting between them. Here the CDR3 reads CASSFGAGTNTEAFF. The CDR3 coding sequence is TGTGCCAGCAGCTTCGGGGCGGGTACGAACACTGAAGCTTTCTTT.

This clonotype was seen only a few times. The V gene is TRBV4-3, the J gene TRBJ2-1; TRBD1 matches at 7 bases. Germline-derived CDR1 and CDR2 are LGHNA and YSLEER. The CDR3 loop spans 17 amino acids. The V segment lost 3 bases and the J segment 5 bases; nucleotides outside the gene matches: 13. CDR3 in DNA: TGCGCCAGCAGCCAGACCAACTTGGGACAGAGAGACAATGAGCAGTTCTTC. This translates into CASSQTNLGQRDNEQFF.

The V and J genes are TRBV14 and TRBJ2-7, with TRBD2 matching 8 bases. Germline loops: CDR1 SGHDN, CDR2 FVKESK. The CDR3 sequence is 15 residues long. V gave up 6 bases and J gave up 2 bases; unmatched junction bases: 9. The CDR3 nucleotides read TGTGCCAGCAGGGATACTAGCGGATCTCCCTACGAGCAGTACTTC. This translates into CASRDTSGSPYEQYF.

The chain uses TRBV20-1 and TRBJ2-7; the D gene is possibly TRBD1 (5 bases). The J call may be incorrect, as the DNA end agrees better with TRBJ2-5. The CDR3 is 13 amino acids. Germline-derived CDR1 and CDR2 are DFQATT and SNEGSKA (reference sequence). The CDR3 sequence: CSADPGLAETQYF. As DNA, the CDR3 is TGCAGTGCCGATCCAGGGTTGGCGGAGACCCAGTACTTC.

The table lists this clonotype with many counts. CDR3 protein: CASSQRRGGYTF. CDR3 sequence (DNA): TGTGCCAGCAGCCAACGGAGGGGTGGCTACACCTTC. The chain employs TRBV16 and TRBJ1-2, with D perhaps TRBD1 (5 bases). Germline lookup yields CDR1 KGHSY and CDR2 FQNENV. Between the trimmed V and J ends, which lost 2 bases and 7 bases, there was a span of 8 bases. The CDR3 is 12 residues long.

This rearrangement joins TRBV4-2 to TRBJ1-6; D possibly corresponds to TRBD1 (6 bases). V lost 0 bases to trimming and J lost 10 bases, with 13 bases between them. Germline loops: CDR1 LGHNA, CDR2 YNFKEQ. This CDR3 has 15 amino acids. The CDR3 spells CASSQDIGRGSPLHF. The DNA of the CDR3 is TGTGCCAGCAGCCAAGATATCGGCAGGGGATCACCCCTCCACTTT.

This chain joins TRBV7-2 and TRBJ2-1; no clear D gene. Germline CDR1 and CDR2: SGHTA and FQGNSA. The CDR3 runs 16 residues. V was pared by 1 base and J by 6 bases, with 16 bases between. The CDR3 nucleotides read TGTGCCAGCAGCTTAGTTACATGGGGAACCACCAATGAGCAGTTCTTC. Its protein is CASSLVTWGTTNEQFF.

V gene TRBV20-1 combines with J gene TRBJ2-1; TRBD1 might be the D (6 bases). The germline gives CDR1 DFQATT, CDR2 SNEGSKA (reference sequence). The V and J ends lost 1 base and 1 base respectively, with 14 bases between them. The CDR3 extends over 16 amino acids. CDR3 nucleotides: TGCAGTGCTAGAGGCGGTGGGGGCCGTTCCTACAATGAGCAGTTCTTC. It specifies CSARGGGGRSYNEQFF.

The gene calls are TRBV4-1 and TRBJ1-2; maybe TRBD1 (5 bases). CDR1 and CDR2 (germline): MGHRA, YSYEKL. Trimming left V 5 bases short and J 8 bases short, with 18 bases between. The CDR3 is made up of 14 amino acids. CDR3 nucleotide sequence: TGCGCCAGCAGCATTTTCGGGACCAGGGACGGCTACACCTTC. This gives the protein CASSIFGTRDGYTF.

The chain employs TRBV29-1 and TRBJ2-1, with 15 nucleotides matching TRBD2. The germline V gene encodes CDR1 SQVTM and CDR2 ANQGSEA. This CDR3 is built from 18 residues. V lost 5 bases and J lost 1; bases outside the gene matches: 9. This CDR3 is CSVFVWTSGRASYNEQFF. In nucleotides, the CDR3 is TGCAGCGTTTTCGTGTGGACTAGCGGGAGGGCATCCTACAATGAGCAGTTCTTC.

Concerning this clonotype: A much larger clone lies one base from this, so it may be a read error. The CDR3 sequence: CASRRRRDRGSEQYF. The CDR3 bases are TGTGCCAGCAGACGGAGACGGGACAGGGGGTCAGAGCAGTACTTC. The J gene is TRBJ2-7, the V gene TRBV6-5; 11 bases line up with TRBD1. V trimming: 6 bases; J trimming: 7 bases; junction bases outside the gene matches: 11. This CDR3 contains 15 residues. Germline-derived CDR1 and CDR2 are MNHEY and SVGAGI.

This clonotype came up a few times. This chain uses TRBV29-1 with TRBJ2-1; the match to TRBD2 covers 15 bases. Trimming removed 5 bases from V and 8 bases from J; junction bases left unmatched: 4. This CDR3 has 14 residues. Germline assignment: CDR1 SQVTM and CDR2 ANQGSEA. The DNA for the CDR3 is TGCAGCGTTAAGGGACTAGCGGGAGGCCATGAGCAGTTCTTC. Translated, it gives CSVKGLAGGHEQFF.

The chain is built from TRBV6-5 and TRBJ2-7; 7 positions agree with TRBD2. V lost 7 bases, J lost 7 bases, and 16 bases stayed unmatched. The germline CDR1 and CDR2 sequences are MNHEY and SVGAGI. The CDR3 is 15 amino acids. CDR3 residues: CASTYGGLSYNEQYF. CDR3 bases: TGTGCCAGCACCTACGGGGGGTTGTCCTACAATGAGCAGTACTTC.

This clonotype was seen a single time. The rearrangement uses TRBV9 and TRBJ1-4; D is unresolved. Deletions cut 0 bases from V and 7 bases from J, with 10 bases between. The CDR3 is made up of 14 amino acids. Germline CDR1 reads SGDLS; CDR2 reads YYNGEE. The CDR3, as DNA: TGTGCCAGCAGCGTAGCTGGGTTTGGTGAAAAACTGTTTTTT. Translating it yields CASSVAGFGEKLFF.

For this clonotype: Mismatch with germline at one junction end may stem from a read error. For the CDR3, the DNA is TGTGCCAGCAGATTATTAGGGGGGGAGAACACTGAAGCTTTCTTT. This encodes CASRLLGGENTEAFF. The V call is TRBV27, the J call TRBJ1-1; possibly TRBD1 for D (6 bases). This CDR3 is built from 15 residues. Germline V gene lookup returns CDR1 MNHEY and CDR2 SMNVEV (reference sequence).

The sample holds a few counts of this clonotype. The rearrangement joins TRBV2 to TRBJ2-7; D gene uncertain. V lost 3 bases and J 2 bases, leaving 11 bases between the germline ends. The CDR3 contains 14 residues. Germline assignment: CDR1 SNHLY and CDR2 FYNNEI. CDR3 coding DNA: TGTGCCAGCAGTGACATGAGTCAGACCTACGAGCAGTACTTC. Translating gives CASSDMSQTYEQYF.

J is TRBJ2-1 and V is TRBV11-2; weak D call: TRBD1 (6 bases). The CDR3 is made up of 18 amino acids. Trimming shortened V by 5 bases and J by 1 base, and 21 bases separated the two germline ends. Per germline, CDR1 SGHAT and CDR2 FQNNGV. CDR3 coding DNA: TGTGCCAGCAGCCCTGGGACACCCACTACCATTTCCTACAATGAGCAGTTCTTC. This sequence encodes CASSPGTPTTISYNEQFF.

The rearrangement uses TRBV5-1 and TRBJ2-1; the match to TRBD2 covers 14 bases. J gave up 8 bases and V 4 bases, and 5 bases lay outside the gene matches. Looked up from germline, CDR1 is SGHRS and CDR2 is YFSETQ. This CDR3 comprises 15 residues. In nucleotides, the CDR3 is TGCGCCAGCAGCAACGGACTAGCGGGAGGTGATGAGCAGTTCTTC. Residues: CASSNGLAGGDEQFF.

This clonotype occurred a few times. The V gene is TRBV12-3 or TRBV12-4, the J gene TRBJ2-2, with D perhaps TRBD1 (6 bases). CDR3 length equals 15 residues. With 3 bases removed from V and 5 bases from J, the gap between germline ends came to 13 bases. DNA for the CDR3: TGTGCCAGCAGTTTTGGCAGGGGAGATACCGGGGAGCTGTTTTTT. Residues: CASSFGRGDTGELFF.